Sequencing of this TCR beta chain was carried out in a study of blood T cells in healthy people across ages (dated by TCRdb to 2013 to 2016). Context from the whole study: Template switching captured roughly one uniquely barcoded TCR beta cDNA molecule per two T cells in model experiments. Age-related changes in TCR beta repertoire diversity were measured in the study by deep sequencing normalized with unique cDNA molecular identifiers. Two additional independent replicas of 1 million unique cDNA reads from the same blood draw were analyzed for two donors (one aged 18 to 30 and one aged 80 or older). To avoid experimental bias, donors of different ages were distributed randomly across sequencing lanes. The donors were split into four age groups: young (average roughly 15 years), middle-aged (about 40), aged (approximately 60) and long-lived (roughly 77).

What the study reported, not specific to this receptor: Estimates of total diversity from one million sequenced T cells were regarded as lower bounds and underestimates. Compared with the aged group, the long-lived group had more naive CD4+ T cells, fewer expanded clones and increased TCR diversity, suggesting age selection. Donor CMV infection status was unknown, potentially confounding age-related changes in expanded clonotypes. Bulk unsorted PBMC profiling prevented conclusive comparison of naive and antigen-experienced compartments. As age increased, observed TCR beta diversity per million T cells dropped in a roughly linear way, and a significant reduction was already evident by age 40. Observed TCR beta diversity correlated strongly with the percentage of naive T cells measured by flow cytometry.

Donors were 30 to 45 systemically healthy Caucasian individuals from Russia aged roughly 6 to 100 years. Roughly 10 milliliters of peripheral blood were collected from each donor into EDTA-treated Vacutainer tubes. Ficoll-Paque density-gradient centrifugation was used to isolate PBMCs, with at least 6.5 million obtained per sample. Total RNA was extracted from PBMCs with Trizol reagent, with at least 6 micrograms obtained per sample. The percentages of naive CD45RAhigh/CD27high T cells were determined by flow cytometry on a PBMC aliquot from every donor. V loses 0 bases at its end and J loses 4 bases; junction bases beyond the gene matches: 8. Per the germline V gene, KGHSH is the CDR1 and LQKENI is the CDR2. Including the terminal cysteine and phenylalanine, the CDR3 comprises 16 residues. The entry retains the CDR3 DNA only, 48 bases that are in frame from base 1. Library preparation employed 5' RACE. This sample was sequenced with an Illumina HiSeq 2500. A second PCR of 7 to 11 cycles was performed with a sample-barcoded 5' primer and a J-beta primer mix. A template-switch 5' adaptor carrying 12 random nucleotides introduced a unique molecular identifier onto each TCR beta cDNA molecule. Each sample yielded at least 2.5 million CDR3-containing paired-end reads. First-strand cDNA synthesis was performed from all RNA using the Mint cDNA synthesis kit, with priming by a TRBC-specific oligonucleotide. All cDNA was treated with uracil-DNA glycosylase and then went through a first 18-cycle PCR with the universal primers M1SS and BC2_uni_R. The source study handled its data this way. For normalization, 1 million high-quality reads were randomly selected from each sample, with every read carrying a distinct molecular identifier. Instead of being binned into consensus sequences, reads that shared molecular identifiers were thrown out. MiTCR, with a Q25 quality threshold and the strictest error-elimination algorithm, was used for CDR3 identification, clonotype clustering and error correction. Lower-bound total TCR beta diversity was estimated with a nonparametric unseen species model using Euler transformation. TCRdb cleaned the public reads at Q25 with fastp, built clones with MiXCR and kept in-frame beta chains. Each entry is one CDR3 protein sequence, shown with its most common DNA and genes. The V and J calls and clone size are TCRdb's, not the authors'. The sample table shows 850,000 to 1,000,000 distinct CDR3 sequences, and 45% to 60% are seen once. Roughly 23% of the sample is taken by the ten largest.

This clonotype was detected only once. Its antigen specificity is not known. Base-call qualities are not available, and no considerably larger clone is one nucleotide away. Here the chain combines TRBV18 and TRBJ1-2; 7 junctional bases match TRBD1. This TCR was recovered from a woman aged 55-75 years in good health. The specimen sequenced was blood. The DNA sequence follows: TGTGCCAGCTCACCACCGGTTGGACAGGCGTTCTATGGCTACACCTTC. Its protein is CASSPPVGQAFYGYTF.